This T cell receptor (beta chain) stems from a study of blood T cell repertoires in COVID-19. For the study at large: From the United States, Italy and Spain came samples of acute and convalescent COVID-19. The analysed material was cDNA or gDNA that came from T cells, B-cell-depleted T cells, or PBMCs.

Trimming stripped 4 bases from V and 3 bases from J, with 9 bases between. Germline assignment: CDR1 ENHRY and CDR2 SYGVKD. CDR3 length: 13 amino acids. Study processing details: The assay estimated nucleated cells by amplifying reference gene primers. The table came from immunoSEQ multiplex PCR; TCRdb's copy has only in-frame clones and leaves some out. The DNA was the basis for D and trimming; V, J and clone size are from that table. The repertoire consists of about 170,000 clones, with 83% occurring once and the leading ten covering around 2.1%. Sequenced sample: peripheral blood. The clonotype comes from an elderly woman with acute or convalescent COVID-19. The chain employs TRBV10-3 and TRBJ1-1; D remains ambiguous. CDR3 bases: TGTGCCATCAGTGTCGCGAGGGACACTGAAGCTTTCTTT. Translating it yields CAISVARDTEAFF.